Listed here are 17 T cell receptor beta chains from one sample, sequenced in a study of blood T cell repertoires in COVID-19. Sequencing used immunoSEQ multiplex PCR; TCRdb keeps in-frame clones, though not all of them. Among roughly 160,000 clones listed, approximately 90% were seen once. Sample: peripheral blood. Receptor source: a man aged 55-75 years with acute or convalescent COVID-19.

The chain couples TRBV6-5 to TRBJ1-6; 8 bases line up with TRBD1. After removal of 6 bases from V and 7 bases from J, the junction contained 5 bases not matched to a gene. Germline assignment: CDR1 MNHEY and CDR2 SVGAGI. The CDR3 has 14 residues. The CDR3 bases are TGTGCCAGCAGGGGGGACAGGCCCAATTCACCCCTCCACTTT. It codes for CASRGDRPNSPLHF.

The CDR3 region is CASRVQSYNSPLHF. In DNA form, the CDR3 reads TGTGCCAGTAGAGTACAGAGCTATAATTCACCCCTCCACTTT. This chain connects TRBV19 to TRBJ1-6, with D unresolved. Looked up from germline, CDR1 is LNHDA and CDR2 is SQIVND (reference sequence). V dropped 6 bases and J dropped 3 bases, with 9 bases sitting between them. The CDR3 runs to 14 residues.

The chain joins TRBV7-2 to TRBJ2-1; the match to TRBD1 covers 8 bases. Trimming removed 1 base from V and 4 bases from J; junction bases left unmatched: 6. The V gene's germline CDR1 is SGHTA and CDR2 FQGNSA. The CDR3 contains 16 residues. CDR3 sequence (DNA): TGTGCCAGCAGCTTAGACGGGACAGGAGTTTACAATGAGCAGTTCTTC. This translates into CASSLDGTGVYNEQFF.

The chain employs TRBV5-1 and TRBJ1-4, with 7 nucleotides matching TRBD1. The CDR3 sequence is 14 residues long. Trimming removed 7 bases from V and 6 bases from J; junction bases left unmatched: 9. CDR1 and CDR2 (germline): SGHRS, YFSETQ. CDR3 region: CASRRTGIDEKLFF. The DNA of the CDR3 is TGCGCCAGCCGGCGGACAGGCATTGATGAAAAACTGTTTTTT.

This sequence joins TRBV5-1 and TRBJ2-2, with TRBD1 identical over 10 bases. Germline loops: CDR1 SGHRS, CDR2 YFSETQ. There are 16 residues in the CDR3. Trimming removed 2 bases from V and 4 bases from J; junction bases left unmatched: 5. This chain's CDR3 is CASSLGTGASTGELFF. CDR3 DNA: TGCGCCAGCAGCTTAGGGACAGGGGCCAGCACCGGGGAGCTGTTTTTT.

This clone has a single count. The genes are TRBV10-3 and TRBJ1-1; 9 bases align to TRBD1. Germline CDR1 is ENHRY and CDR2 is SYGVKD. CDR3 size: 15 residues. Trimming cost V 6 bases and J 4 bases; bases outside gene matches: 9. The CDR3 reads CAIRAPGQGSTEAFF. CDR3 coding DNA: TGTGCCATCAGAGCCCCGGGACAGGGTTCCACTGAAGCTTTCTTT.

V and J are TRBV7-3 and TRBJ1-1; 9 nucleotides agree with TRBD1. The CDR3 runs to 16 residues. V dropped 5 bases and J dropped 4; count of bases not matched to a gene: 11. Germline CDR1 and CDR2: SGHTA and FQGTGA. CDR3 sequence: CASSPMGQGAGTEAFF. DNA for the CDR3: TGTGCCAGCAGCCCTATGGGACAGGGAGCGGGCACTGAAGCTTTCTTT.

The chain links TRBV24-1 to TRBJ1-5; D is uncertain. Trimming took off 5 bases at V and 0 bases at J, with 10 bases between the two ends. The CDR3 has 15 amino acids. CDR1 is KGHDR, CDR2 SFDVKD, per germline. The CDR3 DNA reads TGTGCCACCAGTGCAGGTTCCTATAGCAATCAGCCCCAGCATTTT. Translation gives CATSAGSYSNQPQHF.

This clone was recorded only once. The CDR3 sequence is CASSFGQGSNAFF. CDR3 bases: TGTGCCAGCAGTTTTGGACAGGGTTCTAACGCTTTCTTT. V and J are TRBV11-1 and TRBJ1-1; 8 bases are a match to TRBD1. The CDR3 runs to 13 residues. CDR1 is SGHAT, CDR2 FQDESV, per germline (reference sequence). V dropped 6 bases and J dropped 11; count of bases not matched to a gene: 11. Supplemented by reference TRBV11-1 and TRBJ1-1, the full variable domain reads EAEVAQSPRYKITEKSQAVAFWCDPISGHATLYWYRQILGQGPELLVQFQDESVVDDSQLPKDRFSAERLKGVDSTLKIQPAELGDSAMYLCASSFGQGSNAFFGQGTRLTVV.

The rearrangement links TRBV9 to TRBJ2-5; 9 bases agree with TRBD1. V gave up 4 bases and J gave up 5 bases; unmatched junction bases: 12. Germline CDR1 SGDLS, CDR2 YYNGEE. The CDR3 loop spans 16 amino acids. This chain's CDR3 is CASSSGATGGSETQYF. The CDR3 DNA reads TGTGCCAGCAGCAGCGGAGCTACAGGGGGCTCGGAGACCCAGTACTTC. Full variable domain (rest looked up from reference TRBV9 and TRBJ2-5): DSGVTQTPKHLITATGQRVTLRCSPRSGDLSVYWYQQSLDQGLQFLIQYYNGEERAKGNILERFSAQQFPDLHSELNLSSLELGDSALYFCASSSGATGGSETQYFGPGTRLLVL.

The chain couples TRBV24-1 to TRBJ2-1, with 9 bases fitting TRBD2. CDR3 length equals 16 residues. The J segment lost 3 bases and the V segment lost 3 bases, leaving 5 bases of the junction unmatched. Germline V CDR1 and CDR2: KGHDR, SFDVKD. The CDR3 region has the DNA TGTGCCACCAGTGATCCAGGAGCGGGAGGCTACAATGAGCAGTTCTTC. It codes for CATSDPGAGGYNEQFF.

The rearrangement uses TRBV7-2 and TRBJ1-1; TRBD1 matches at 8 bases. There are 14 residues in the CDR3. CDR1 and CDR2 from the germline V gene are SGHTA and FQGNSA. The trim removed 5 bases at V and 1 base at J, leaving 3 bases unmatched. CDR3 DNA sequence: TGTGCCAGCAGCGTAACAGGGGGGAACACTGAAGCTTTCTTT. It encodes CASSVTGGNTEAFF.

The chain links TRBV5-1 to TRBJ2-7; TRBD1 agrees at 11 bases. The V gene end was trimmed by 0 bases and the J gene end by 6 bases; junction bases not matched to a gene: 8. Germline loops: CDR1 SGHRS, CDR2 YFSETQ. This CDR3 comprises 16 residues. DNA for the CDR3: TGCGCCAGCAGCTTGGCTGTTGGGACAGGGGGAGGCGAGCAGTACTTC. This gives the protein CASSLAVGTGGGEQYF.

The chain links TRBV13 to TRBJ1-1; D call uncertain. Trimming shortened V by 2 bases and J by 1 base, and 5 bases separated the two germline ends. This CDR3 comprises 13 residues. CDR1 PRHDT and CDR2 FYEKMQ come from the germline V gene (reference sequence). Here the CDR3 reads CASSLTRNTEAFF. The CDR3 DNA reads TGTGCCAGCAGCTTAACGAGGAACACTGAAGCTTTCTTT.

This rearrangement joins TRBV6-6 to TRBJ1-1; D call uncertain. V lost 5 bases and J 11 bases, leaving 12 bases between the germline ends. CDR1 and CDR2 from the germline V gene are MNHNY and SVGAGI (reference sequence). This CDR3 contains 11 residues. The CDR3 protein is CASSTSYGAFF. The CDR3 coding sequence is TGTGCCAGCAGTACCTCTTACGGGGCTTTCTTT.

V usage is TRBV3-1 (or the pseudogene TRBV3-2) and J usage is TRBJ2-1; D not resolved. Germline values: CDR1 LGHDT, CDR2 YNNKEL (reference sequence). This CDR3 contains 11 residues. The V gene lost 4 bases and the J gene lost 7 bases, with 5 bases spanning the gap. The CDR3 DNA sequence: TGTGCCAGCAGCCTGGAGAATGAGCAGTTCTTC. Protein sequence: CASSLENEQFF.

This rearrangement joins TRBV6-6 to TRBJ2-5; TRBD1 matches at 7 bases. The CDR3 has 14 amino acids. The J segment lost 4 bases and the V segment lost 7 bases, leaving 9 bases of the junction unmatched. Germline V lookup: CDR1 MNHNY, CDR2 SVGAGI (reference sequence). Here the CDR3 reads CASTLTGATETQYF. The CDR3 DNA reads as TGTGCCAGCACCCTTACAGGGGCGACAGAGACCCAGTACTTC.